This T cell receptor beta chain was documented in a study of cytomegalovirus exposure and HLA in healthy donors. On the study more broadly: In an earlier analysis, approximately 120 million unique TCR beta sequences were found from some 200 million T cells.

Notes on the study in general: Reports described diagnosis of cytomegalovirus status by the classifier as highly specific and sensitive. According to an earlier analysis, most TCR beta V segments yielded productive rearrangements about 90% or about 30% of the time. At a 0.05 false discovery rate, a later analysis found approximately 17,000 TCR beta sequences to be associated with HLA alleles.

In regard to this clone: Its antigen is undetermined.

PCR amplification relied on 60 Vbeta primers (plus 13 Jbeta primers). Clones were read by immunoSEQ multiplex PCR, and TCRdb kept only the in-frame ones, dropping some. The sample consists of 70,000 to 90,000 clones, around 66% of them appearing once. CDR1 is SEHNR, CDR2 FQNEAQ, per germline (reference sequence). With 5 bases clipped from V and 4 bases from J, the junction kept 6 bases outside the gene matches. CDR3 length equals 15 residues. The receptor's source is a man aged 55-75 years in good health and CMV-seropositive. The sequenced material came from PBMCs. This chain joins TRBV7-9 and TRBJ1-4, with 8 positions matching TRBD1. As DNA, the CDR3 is TGTGCCAGCAGCCAGGGACAGGTTTTTAATGAAAAACTGTTTTTT. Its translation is CASSQGQVFNEKLFF.